Sequencing of this T cell receptor beta chain was carried out in a study of immune evolution from preneoplasia to lung adenocarcinoma. Here immunoSEQ multiplex PCR was the method, and the copy in TCRdb shows in-frame clones only, minus some. The sample consists of around 12,000 clones, approximately 86% of them appearing once. As to this clone: The antigen is not known.

Germline lookup yields CDR1 MNHEY and CDR2 SMNVEV (reference sequence). This CDR3 is built from 19 residues. Trimming removed 2 bases from V and 4 bases from J; junction bases left unmatched: 10. Findings and limits, study-wide: Top clone frequencies peaked in normal lung, apparently declining through invasive adenocarcinoma. Normal lung had highest clonality; later lesions appeared denser, more diverse.

Sample: FFPE minimally invasive lung adenocarcinoma tissue. The TCR was taken from a person aged 70 to 85 with lung adenocarcinoma. This chain joins TRBV27 and TRBJ2-1, with 14 bases lining up with TRBD2. DNA of the CDR3: TGTGCCAGCAGTTTAAGAGTATGGGGACTAGCGGGGGTGTACAATGAGCAGTTCTTC. It specifies CASSLRVWGLAGVYNEQFF.